The 21 T cell receptor beta chains below come from one sample, sequenced in a study of T-cell reconstitution after alpha-beta-depleted transplantation in children. The TCRbeta library was prepared with unique molecular identifiers. TCRdb re-called the PCR reads through MiXCR, storing one row per CDR3 protein. Of 900,000 or so distinct CDR3 sequences listed, 16% are singletons. The material sequenced was PBMCs, mostly from graft donor cells, taken 360 days after TCRalphabeta/CD19-depleted stem cell transplant. The receptor set was obtained from a male patient between 5 and 17 years old who had a stem cell transplant for acute lymphoblastic leukemia, so the T cells may come from the graft donor.

This sequence joins TRBV5-1 and TRBJ2-5; a weak D match, TRBD2 (5 bases). This CDR3 is built from 21 residues. Trimming pared 4 bases from V and 3 bases from J, leaving 34 bases between. Germline V gene lookup returns CDR1 SGHRS and CDR2 YFSETQ. The CDR3 coding sequence is TGCGCCAGCAGCCCATTCCACGGACTCCGCAAATTCCCTAGGCTGGAAGAGACCCAGTACTTC. Protein product: CASSPFHGLRKFPRLEETQYF.

J is TRBJ2-7 and V is TRBV10-3; no clear D gene. Germline CDR1 ENHRY, CDR2 SYGVKD. The CDR3 sequence is 15 residues long. V was pared by 0 bases and J by 1 base, with 10 bases between. The CDR3 DNA follows: TGTGCCATCAGTGAGTCGATCCCGAATTCCTACGAGCAGTACTTC. Amino acid sequence: CAISESIPNSYEQYF.

The chain has TRBV24-1 and TRBJ2-3; 7 nucleotides align to TRBD2. The germline CDR1 and CDR2 sequences are KGHDR and SFDVKD. The CDR3 loop spans 16 amino acids. V gave up 4 bases and J gave up 0 bases; unmatched junction bases: 6. As DNA, the CDR3 is TGTGCCACCAGTGACCCCGGGACTACAAGCACAGATACGCAGTATTTT. Its protein is CATSDPGTTSTDTQYF.

This clonotype turned up a few times. The chain combines TRBV29-1 with TRBJ1-1, with D uncertain. CDR3 length equals 11 residues. Per germline, CDR1 SQVTM and CDR2 ANQGSEA. Trimming took 2 bases from V and 7 from J, leaving 8 bases between them. The CDR3 bases are TGCAGCGTTGAACTCCCTCTTGAAGCTTTCTTT. Translating gives CSVELPLEAFF.

The V gene is TRBV7-9, the J gene TRBJ1-1; D not resolved. V lost 4 bases to trimming and J lost 0 bases, with 9 bases between them. From germline, CDR1 is SEHNR and CDR2 FQNEAQ (reference sequence). This CDR3 contains 14 residues. DNA for the CDR3: TGTGCCAGCAGCTCGACGACCTTGAACACTGAAGCTTTCTTT. Amino acids: CASSSTTLNTEAFF.

This clonotype showed up just a few times. The chain has TRBV2 and TRBJ2-2; maybe TRBD2 (6 bases). The CDR3 consists of 15 residues. Germline V gene data show CDR1 as SNHLY and CDR2 as FYNNEI. V gave up 6 bases and J gave up 0 bases, with 11 bases separating them. This CDR3 reads CASRVLAPNTGELFF. CDR3 DNA: TGTGCCAGCAGAGTTCTAGCGCCGAACACCGGGGAGCTGTTTTTT.

This clonotype was seen more than once but under ten times. The rearrangement links TRBV6-1 to TRBJ1-1; possibly TRBD1 for D (5 bases). The CDR3 extends over 14 amino acids. Per the germline V gene, CDR1 is MNHNS and CDR2 is SASEGT. Trimming cost V 6 bases and J 4 bases, with 15 bases left between them. The CDR3 nucleotides are TGTGCCAGCAGACACGGGGGTTACGGCACTGAAGCTTTCTTT. Amino acid sequence: CASRHGGYGTEAFF.

This clonotype was picked up a small number of times. The rearrangement links TRBV5-1 to TRBJ2-2; D gene uncertain. V lost 1 base, J lost 0 bases, and 10 bases lay in between. CDR3 length equals 16 residues. CDR1 is SGHRS, CDR2 YFSETQ, per germline. The CDR3 loop is CASSLRPPSNTGELFF. The CDR3 coding sequence is TGCGCCAGCAGCTTGAGGCCGCCTTCGAACACCGGGGAGCTGTTTTTT.

This clonotype was seen more than once but under ten times. The chain links TRBV7-9 to TRBJ2-5; 11 nucleotides match TRBD2. V shed 3 bases, J shed 1 base, and the junction held 4 bases outside the gene matches. The CDR3 length is 16 residues. Germline V gene sequence: CDR1 SEHNR, CDR2 FQNEAQ (reference sequence). The CDR3: CASSLASGGFQETQYF. The CDR3 nucleotides are TGTGCCAGCAGCTTGGCTAGCGGGGGGTTCCAAGAGACCCAGTACTTC.

This clonotype was found a few times. This chain uses TRBV30 with TRBJ2-1; D is possibly TRBD2 (5 bases). Trimming pared 6 bases from V and 7 bases from J, leaving 22 bases between. The CDR3 length is 15 residues. Germline V gene data show CDR1 as GTSNPN and CDR2 as SVGIG (reference sequence). The CDR3: CACHRRPERENEQFF. The CDR3 DNA reads TGTGCCTGCCATCGAAGACCTGAGAGGGAGAATGAGCAGTTCTTC.

This clonotype was detected many times. The chain combines TRBV5-1 with TRBJ2-1, with D perhaps matching TRBD2 (6 bases). Deletions cut 2 bases from V and 0 bases from J, with 12 bases between. The V gene's germline CDR1 is SGHRS and CDR2 YFSETQ. The CDR3 loop spans 16 amino acids. The CDR3 DNA sequence: TGCGCCAGCAGCTTCGGAGGGTTGCACTCCTACAATGAGCAGTTCTTC. Protein sequence: CASSFGGLHSYNEQFF.

The chain uses TRBV2 and TRBJ2-7; D is perhaps TRBD2 (5 bases). Germline assignment: CDR1 SNHLY and CDR2 FYNNEI. The CDR3 covers 13 residues. V was shortened by 6 bases and J by 7 bases, with 16 bases between the two germline ends. CDR3 protein: CASSLDGLLEQYF. In DNA, the CDR3 is TGTGCCAGCAGCCTGGATGGACTCCTAGAGCAGTACTTC. Complete variable domain (other parts from reference TRBV2 and TRBJ2-7): EPEVTQTPSHQVTQMGQEVILRCVPISNHLYFYWYRQILGQKVEFLVSFYNNEISEKSEIFDDQFSVERPDGSNFTLKIRSTKLEDSAMYFCASSLDGLLEQYFGPGTRLTVT.

This clonotype was found many times. The chain recombines TRBV24-1 with TRBJ2-7; D unresolved. The germline V gene has CDR1 KGHDR and CDR2 SFDVKD. The CDR3 is 15 amino acids. V lost 4 bases to trimming and J lost 0 bases, with 12 bases between them. CDR3 in DNA: TGTGCCACCAGTGAGTCTGTTGGGGTCTCCTACGAGCAGTACTTC. Its translation is CATSESVGVSYEQYF.

V usage is TRBV27 and J usage is TRBJ1-4; a weak D match, TRBD1 (5 bases). CDR1 is MNHEY and CDR2 is SMNVEV in the germline V gene (reference sequence). The V gene lost 4 bases and the J gene lost 6 bases, with 18 bases spanning the gap. The CDR3 totals 16 residues. CDR3 DNA sequence: TGTGCCAGCAGTTCTACCCGCTCAGACAGTGATGAAAAACTGTTTTTT. This encodes CASSSTRSDSDEKLFF.

This clonotype was counted between two and nine times. J is TRBJ2-7 and V is TRBV5-5; TRBD2 is a possible D gene (6 bases). Germline values: CDR1 SGHKS, CDR2 YYEKEE (reference sequence). The CDR3 spans 16 residues. V dropped 3 bases and J dropped 0 bases, with 16 bases sitting between them. CDR3 DNA sequence: TGTGCCAGCAGCTACACCGGGACTCGGAGCTCCTACGAGCAGTACTTC. It encodes CASSYTGTRSSYEQYF.

This clonotype was observed many times. This chain links TRBV24-1 with TRBJ2-3; 8 nucleotides align to TRBD2. CDR1 is KGHDR and CDR2 is SFDVKD in the germline V gene. Germline trimming cut 1 base from V and 4 bases from J; bases unmatched to any gene: 6. The CDR3 totals 16 residues. The CDR3 DNA reads as TGTGCCACCAGTGATTTTTCAGCGGGAGAGGCAGATACGCAGTATTTT. This translates into CATSDFSAGEADTQYF.

The V call is TRBV27, the J call TRBJ2-3, with 10 bases aligning to TRBD1. After removal of 5 bases from V and 4 bases from J, the junction contained 9 bases not matched to a gene. CDR1 MNHEY and CDR2 SMNVEV come from the germline V gene (reference sequence). The CDR3 length is 16 residues. This CDR3 is CASSPRDRGSADTQYF. The CDR3, as DNA: TGTGCCAGCAGTCCCCGGGACAGGGGATCCGCAGATACGCAGTATTTT.

This clonotype occurred many times. V and J are TRBV9 and TRBJ2-3, with 7 nucleotides matching TRBD2. Germline assignment: CDR1 SGDLS and CDR2 YYNGEE. The ends lost 0 bases at V and 6 bases at J; junction bases unmatched: 7. The length of the CDR3 is 15 residues. The chain's CDR3 is CASSVGGSRWDTQYF. CDR3 sequence (DNA): TGTGCCAGCAGCGTAGGCGGGAGCAGGTGGGATACGCAGTATTTT.

This clonotype was found a few times. The chain recombines TRBV7-3 with TRBJ2-1; 10 bases are shared with TRBD2. This CDR3 region has 17 residues. V gave up 1 base and J gave up 6 bases; unmatched junction bases: 9. Germline loops: CDR1 SGHTA, CDR2 FQGTGA. The CDR3 DNA reads as TGTGCCAGCAGCTTAATAGTTAGCGGGAGGCCGGGCAATGAGCAGTTCTTC. Translation gives CASSLIVSGRPGNEQFF. Looking up the rest from reference TRBV7-3 and TRBJ2-1 gives the full variable domain: GAGVSQTPSNKVTEKGKYVELRCDPISGHTALYWYRQSLGQGPEFLIYFQGTGAADDSGLPNDRFFAVRPEGSVSTLKIQRTERGDSAVYLCASSLIVSGRPGNEQFFGPGTRLTVL.

The chain combines TRBV2 with TRBJ2-1, with D tentatively TRBD2 (6 bases). The germline CDR1 and CDR2 sequences are SNHLY and FYNNEI. The CDR3 loop spans 14 amino acids. The germline V and J ends were trimmed by 7 bases and 5 bases, with 15 bases remaining between them. The CDR3 sequence is CASTGLDGNNEQFF. The CDR3 coding sequence is TGTGCCAGCACGGGACTCGATGGGAACAATGAGCAGTTCTTC. The entire variable domain, with the rest obtained from reference TRBV2 and TRBJ2-1, is as follows: EPEVTQTPSHQVTQMGQEVILRCVPISNHLYFYWYRQILGQKVEFLVSFYNNEISEKSEIFDDQFSVERPDGSNFTLKIRSTKLEDSAMYFCASTGLDGNNEQFFGPGTRLTVL.

This chain connects TRBV7-8 to TRBJ2-7; 7 bases are a match to TRBD1. Germline trimming cut 3 bases from V and 2 bases from J; bases unmatched to any gene: 7. CDR1 SGHVS and CDR2 FQNEAQ come from the germline V gene. The CDR3 contains 15 residues. In DNA form, the CDR3 reads TGTGCCAGCAGCTTGTTTACCGGGACAGCCTACGAGCAGTACTTC. Translated: CASSLFTGTAYEQYF.